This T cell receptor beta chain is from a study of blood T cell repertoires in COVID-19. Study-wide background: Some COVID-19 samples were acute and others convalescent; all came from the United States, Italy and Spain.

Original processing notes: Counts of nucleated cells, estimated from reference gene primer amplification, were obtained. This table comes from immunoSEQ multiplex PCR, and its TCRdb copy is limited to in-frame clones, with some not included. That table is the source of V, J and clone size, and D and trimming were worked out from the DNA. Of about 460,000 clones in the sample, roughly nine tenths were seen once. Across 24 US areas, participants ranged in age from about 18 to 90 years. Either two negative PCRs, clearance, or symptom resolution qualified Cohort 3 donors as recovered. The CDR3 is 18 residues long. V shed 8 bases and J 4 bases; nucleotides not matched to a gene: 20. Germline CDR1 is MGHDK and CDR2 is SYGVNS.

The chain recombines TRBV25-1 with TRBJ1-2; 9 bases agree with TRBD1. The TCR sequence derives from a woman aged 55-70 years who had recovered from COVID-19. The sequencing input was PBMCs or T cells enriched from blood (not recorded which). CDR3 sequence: CASGPAIPDRGGLYGYTF. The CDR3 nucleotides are TGTGCCAGCGGACCGGCCATACCGGACAGGGGAGGGCTCTATGGCTACACCTTC.